The 18 T cell receptor beta chains below were found in one sample sequenced in a study of response to subunit inactivated influenza vaccine listed by TCRdb under 2018. Library construction relied on RT-PCR. Instrument on record: Illumina HiSeq 2500. The raw public data were reprocessed by TCRdb itself: fastp quality trimming at Q25, MiXCR clonotype calling, in-frame beta chains only. Every entry covers one CDR3 protein and lists the most common genes and DNA from its rows. The sample includes 250,000 to 350,000 distinct CDR3 sequences, with over 20% observed a single time. In total, the top ten clones hold over 9% of the sample. This sample comprised PBMCs from blood, obtained around 22 months after vaccination. These receptors all come from a man between 50 and 69 years old who received an inactivated influenza vaccine. Donor details come from another sample of the same person, matched by shared clones.

The chain carries TRBV7-2 and TRBJ1-6, with 9 positions matching TRBD1. This CDR3 is 11 amino acids long. V was clipped by 5 bases and J by 18 bases; unmatched bases: 5. Germline V gene lookup returns CDR1 SGHTA and CDR2 FQGNSA. The chain's CDR3 is CASSPGQGHHF. The DNA of the CDR3 is TGTGCCAGCAGCCCGGGACAGGGCCACCACTTT.

This clonotype occurred many times. This sequence joins TRBV5-1 and TRBJ1-2; tentatively, D is TRBD1 (6 bases). The CDR3 loop spans 15 amino acids. Germline V gene lookup returns CDR1 SGHRS and CDR2 YFSETQ. Trimming left V 0 bases short and J 4 bases short, with 13 bases between. CDR3: CASSLVAGATYGYTF. CDR3 nucleotide sequence: TGCGCCAGCAGCTTGGTTGCGGGGGCGACCTATGGCTACACCTTC.

This clonotype was observed a handful of times. This sequence joins TRBV7-3 and TRBJ2-7; 7 nucleotides match TRBD2. CDR1 SGHTA and CDR2 FQGTGA come from the germline V gene. The length of the CDR3 is 16 residues. With V trimmed by 2 bases and J by 0 bases, 7 bases remained unmatched. CDR3: CASSLSGGRSSYEQYF. In nucleotides, the CDR3 is TGTGCCAGCAGCTTATCTGGCGGGAGATCCTCCTACGAGCAGTACTTC. Using reference TRBV7-3 and TRBJ2-7 for the parts outside the CDR3, the full variable domain is GAGVSQTPSNKVTEKGKYVELRCDPISGHTALYWYRQSLGQGPEFLIYFQGTGAADDSGLPNDRFFAVRPEGSVSTLKIQRTERGDSAVYLCASSLSGGRSSYEQYFGPGTRLTVT.

This clonotype has a handful of counts. The chain uses TRBV18 and TRBJ2-4; D remains unclear. This CDR3 has 16 residues. CDR1 is KGHSH and CDR2 is LQKENI in the germline V gene. Trimming left V 3 bases short and J 7 bases short, with 19 bases between. CDR3 in amino acids: CASSPIPGSYGNIQYF. CDR3 sequence (DNA): TGTGCCAGCTCACCTATCCCAGGATCTTATGGGAACATTCAGTACTTC.

This clonotype was counted a few times. This CDR3 reads CSASIVLQGSDTQYF. DNA for the CDR3: TGCAGTGCTAGTATAGTTTTGCAGGGATCAGATACGCAGTATTTT. The rearrangement uses TRBV20-1 and TRBJ2-3, with D perhaps TRBD1 (5 bases). The germline CDR1 and CDR2 sequences are DFQATT and SNEGSKA (reference sequence). The CDR3 has 15 amino acids. The V end lost 3 bases, the J end lost 4 bases, and 17 bases lay between the germline ends.

This clonotype was observed a handful of times. The rearrangement links TRBV4-2 to TRBJ1-4; D perhaps matches TRBD1 (5 bases). Germline V gene sequence: CDR1 LGHNA, CDR2 YNFKEQ. The CDR3 is 14 amino acids. The V end was cut by 0 bases, the J end by 6 bases, with 8 bases between. CDR3 nucleotide sequence: TGTGCCAGCAGCCAAGAGAGGGGAGATGAAAAACTGTTTTTT. This translates into CASSQERGDEKLFF.

This clonotype was recorded at least ten times. DNA for the CDR3: TGTGCCAGCAGCGCTGACAGGGGTCGTGAAAAACTGTTTTTT. It is translated as CASSADRGREKLFF. The chain links TRBV9 to TRBJ1-4, with 8 bases identical to TRBD1. The trim removed 3 bases at V and 7 bases at J, leaving 5 bases unmatched. This CDR3 comprises 14 residues. CDR1 and CDR2 (germline): SGDLS, YYNGEE.

This clonotype was detected only a few times. This chain connects TRBV5-4 to TRBJ1-3; D is perhaps TRBD1 (5 bases). With 4 bases removed from V and 2 bases from J, the gap between germline ends came to 10 bases. The CDR3 has 14 residues. In germline, CDR1 is SGHNT, CDR2 YYREEE (reference sequence). The CDR3 bases are TGTGCCAGCAGCGGGGACTATCCTGGAAACACCATATATTTT. Translating gives CASSGDYPGNTIYF.

The rearrangement links TRBV12-3 or TRBV12-4 to TRBJ2-5; the D call may be TRBD1 or TRBD2 (6 bases each). Trimming stripped 5 bases from V and 4 bases from J, with 17 bases between. This CDR3 has 15 amino acids. The CDR3 here is CASSLPEGGLETQYF. CDR3 DNA: TGTGCCAGCAGTCTTCCCGAAGGGGGGCTAGAGACCCAGTACTTC.

CDR3 in amino acids: CASSAGTVADNEKLFF. CDR3 nucleotides: TGTGCCAGCAGCGCCGGGACGGTTGCCGATAATGAAAAACTGTTTTTT. V gene TRBV9 combines with J gene TRBJ1-4; TRBD1 might be the D (5 bases). V dropped 3 bases and J dropped 4 bases, with 16 bases sitting between them. Germline V gene sequence: CDR1 SGDLS, CDR2 YYNGEE. This CDR3 spans 16 amino acids.

This clonotype came up a few times. The rearrangement uses TRBV7-3 and TRBJ2-2; maybe TRBD2 (6 bases). The CDR3 is 14 amino acids. V was clipped by 3 bases and J by 3 bases, with 8 bases between them. Germline V gives CDR1 SGHTA, CDR2 FQGTGA. The CDR3 DNA sequence: TGTGCCAGCAGCTTGACTAGATACACCGGGGAGCTGTTTTTT. Protein: CASSLTRYTGELFF.

In its sample, this clonotype was seen a few times. This chain uses TRBV6-1 with TRBJ1-1; possibly TRBD1 for D (5 bases). V was cut by 6 bases and J by 4 bases, with 15 bases left in between. There are 14 residues in the CDR3. CDR1 is MNHNS, CDR2 SASEGT, per germline. The CDR3 loop is CASSLRDLGTEAFF. The CDR3 DNA sequence: TGTGCCAGCAGCCTCCGGGACCTTGGCACTGAAGCTTTCTTT.

This clonotype was seen many times. The J gene is TRBJ1-2, the V gene TRBV20-1; D perhaps matches TRBD1 (5 bases). Between the trimmed V and J ends, which lost 3 bases and 3 bases, there was a span of 11 bases. The CDR3 spans 13 residues. The germline gives CDR1 DFQATT, CDR2 SNEGSKA (reference sequence). The CDR3, as DNA: TGCAGTGCTAGTGGGGGGTCCGACTATGGCTACACCTTC. This translates into CSASGGSDYGYTF.

In this sample, this clonotype turned up a few times. The chain has TRBV6-2 or TRBV6-3 and TRBJ2-4, with 12 bases identical to TRBD2. The CDR3 is made up of 21 amino acids. After removal of 6 bases from V and 0 bases from J, the junction contained 18 bases not matched to a gene. Germline-derived CDR1 and CDR2 are MNHEY and SVGEGT. In nucleotides, the CDR3 is TGTGCCAGCAGCAAACCCCGACTAGCGGGAGCACTCCCCCTAGCCAAAAACATTCAGTACTTC. This codes for CASSKPRLAGALPLAKNIQYF.

This clonotype turned up a few times. The chain is built from TRBV3-1 and TRBJ1-2, with 8 bases aligning to TRBD1. The CDR3 length is 16 residues. V trimming: 4 bases; J trimming: 1 base; junction bases outside the gene matches: 8. CDR1 and CDR2 from the germline V gene are LGHDT and YNNKEL (reference sequence). The CDR3 DNA is TGTGCCAGCAGCCCCAATCGACAGGGGTTTAACTATGGCTACACCTTC. Translated: CASSPNRQGFNYGYTF.

The chain is built from TRBV15 and TRBJ2-3; TRBD2 matches 7 bases. The CDR3 spans 13 residues. Germline CDR1 is LNHNV and CDR2 is YYDKDF (reference sequence). V lost 3 bases to trimming and J lost 3 bases; unmatched junction nucleotides: 0. The CDR3 is CATSSGGTDTQYF. CDR3 sequence (DNA): TGTGCCACCAGCAGCGGGGGGACAGATACGCAGTATTTT.

The chain uses TRBV6-2 or TRBV6-3 and TRBJ2-6, with a possible D match to TRBD2 (6 bases). Between the trimmed V and J ends, which lost 4 bases and 0 bases, there was a span of 7 bases. The CDR3 covers 15 residues. CDR1 MNHEY and CDR2 SVGEGT come from the germline V gene. The CDR3 region has the DNA TGTGCCAGCAGTTGGGGAGGCTCTGGGGCCAACGTCCTGACTTTC. This translates into CASSWGGSGANVLTF.

This clonotype came up once. The rearrangement uses TRBV5-1 and TRBJ2-1; TRBD2 aligns across 9 bases. The ends lost 2 bases at V and 0 bases at J; junction bases unmatched: 3. Germline V gene data show CDR1 as SGHRS and CDR2 as YFSETQ. The length of the CDR3 is 16 residues. DNA of the CDR3: TGCGCCAGCAGCTTCCGAGCGGGGGGCTCCTACAATGAGCAGTTCTTC. Amino acids: CASSFRAGGSYNEQFF.